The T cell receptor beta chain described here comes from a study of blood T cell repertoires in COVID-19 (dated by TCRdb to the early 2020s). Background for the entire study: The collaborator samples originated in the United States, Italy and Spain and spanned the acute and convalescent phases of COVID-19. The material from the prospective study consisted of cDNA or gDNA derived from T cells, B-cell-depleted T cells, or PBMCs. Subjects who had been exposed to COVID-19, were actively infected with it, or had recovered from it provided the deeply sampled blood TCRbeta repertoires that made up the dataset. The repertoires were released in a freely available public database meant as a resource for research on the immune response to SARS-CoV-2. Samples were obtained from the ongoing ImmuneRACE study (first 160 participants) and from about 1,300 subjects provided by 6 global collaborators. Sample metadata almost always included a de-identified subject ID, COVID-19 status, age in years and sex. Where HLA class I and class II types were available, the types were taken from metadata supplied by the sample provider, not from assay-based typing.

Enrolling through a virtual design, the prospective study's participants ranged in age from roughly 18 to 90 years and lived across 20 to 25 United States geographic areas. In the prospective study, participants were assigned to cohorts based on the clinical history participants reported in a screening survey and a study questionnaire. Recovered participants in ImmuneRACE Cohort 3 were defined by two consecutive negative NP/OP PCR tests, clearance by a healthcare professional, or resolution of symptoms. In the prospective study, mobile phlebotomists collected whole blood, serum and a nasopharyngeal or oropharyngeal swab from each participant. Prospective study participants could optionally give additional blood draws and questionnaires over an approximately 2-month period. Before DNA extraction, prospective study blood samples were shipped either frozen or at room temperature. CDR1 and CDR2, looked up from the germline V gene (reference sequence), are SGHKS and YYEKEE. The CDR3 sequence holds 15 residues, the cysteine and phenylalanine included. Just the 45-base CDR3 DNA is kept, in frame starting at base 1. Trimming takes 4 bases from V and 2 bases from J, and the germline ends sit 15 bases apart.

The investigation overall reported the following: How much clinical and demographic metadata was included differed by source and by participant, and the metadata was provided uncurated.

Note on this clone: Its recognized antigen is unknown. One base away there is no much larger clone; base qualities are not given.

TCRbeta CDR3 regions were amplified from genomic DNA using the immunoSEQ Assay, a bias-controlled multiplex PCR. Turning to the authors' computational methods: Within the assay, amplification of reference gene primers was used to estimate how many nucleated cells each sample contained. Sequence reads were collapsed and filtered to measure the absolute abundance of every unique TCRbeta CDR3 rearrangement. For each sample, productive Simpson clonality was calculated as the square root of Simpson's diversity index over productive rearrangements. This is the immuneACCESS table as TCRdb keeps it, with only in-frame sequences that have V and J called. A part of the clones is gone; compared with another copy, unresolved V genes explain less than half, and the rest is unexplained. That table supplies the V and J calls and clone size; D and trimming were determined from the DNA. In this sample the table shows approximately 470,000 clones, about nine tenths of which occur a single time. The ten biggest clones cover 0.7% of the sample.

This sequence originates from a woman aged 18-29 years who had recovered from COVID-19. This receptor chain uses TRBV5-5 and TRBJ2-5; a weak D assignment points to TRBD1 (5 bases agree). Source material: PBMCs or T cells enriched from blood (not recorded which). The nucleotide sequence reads TGTGCCAGCAGCCCAGGGATCTTAGAACAAGAGACCCAGTACTTC. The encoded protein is CASSPGILEQETQYF. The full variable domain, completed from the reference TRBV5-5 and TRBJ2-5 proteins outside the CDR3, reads DAGVTQSPTHLIKTRGQQVTLRCSPISGHKSVSWYQQVLGQGPQFIFQYYEKEERGRGNFPDRFSARQFPNYSSELNVNALLLGDSALYLCASSPGILEQETQYFGPGTRLLVL.